This T cell receptor beta chain was profiled in a study of cytomegalovirus exposure and HLA in healthy donors. Looked up from germline, CDR1 is LGHNT and CDR2 is FRNRAP. V was clipped by 6 bases and J by 4 bases, with 7 bases between them. This CDR3 contains 11 residues. This clone was counted only a few times. The PCR was carried out with 60 Vbeta primers and 13 Jbeta primers. Some clones are missing from TCRdb's copy, which holds only in-frame ones; the method was immunoSEQ multiplex PCR. This sample has tens of thousands of clones, with over 70% found just once. This TCR derives from a man aged 35-49 years in good health and CMV-seronegative. The sequenced sample was PBMCs. The chain combines TRBV12-5 with TRBJ2-7, with a tentative D call TRBD1 (5 bases). The CDR3 DNA follows: TGTGCTAGTGGCCCAGGGTACGAGCAGTACTTC. Residues: CASGPGYEQYF.